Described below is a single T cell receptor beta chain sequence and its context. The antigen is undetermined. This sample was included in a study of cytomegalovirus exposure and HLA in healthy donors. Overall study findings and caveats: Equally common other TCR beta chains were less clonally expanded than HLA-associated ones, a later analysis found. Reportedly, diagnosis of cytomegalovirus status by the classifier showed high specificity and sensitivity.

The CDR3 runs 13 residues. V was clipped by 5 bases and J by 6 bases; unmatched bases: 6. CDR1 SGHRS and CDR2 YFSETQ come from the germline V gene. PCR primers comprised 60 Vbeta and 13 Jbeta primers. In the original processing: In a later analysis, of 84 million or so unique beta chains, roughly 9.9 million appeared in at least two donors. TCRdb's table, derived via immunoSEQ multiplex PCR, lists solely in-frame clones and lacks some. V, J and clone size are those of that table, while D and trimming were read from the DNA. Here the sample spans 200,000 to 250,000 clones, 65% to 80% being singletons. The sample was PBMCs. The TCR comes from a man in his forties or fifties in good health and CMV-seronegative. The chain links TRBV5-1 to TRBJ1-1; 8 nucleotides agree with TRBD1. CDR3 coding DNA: TGCGCCAGCAGAGTGGACAGGGCAGCTGAAGCTTTCTTT. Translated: CASRVDRAAEAFF.